This section outlines one TCR beta chain sequence together with its context. Its antigen is as yet unknown. The lymph nodes were axillary draining lymph nodes from breast cancer patients. TCRdb re-derived calls from the multiplex PCR reads in MiXCR, one entry per CDR3 protein. The sample includes roughly 220,000 distinct CDR3 sequences, nearly 35% seen only once; the top ten take approximately 4%. This entry is derived from a study of breast tumors, draining lymph nodes, adjacent tissues. Regarding the study as a whole: Findings are consistent with lymph node origin and intratumoral expansion of most tumor T cells.

The clonotype originates from a female donor with breast cancer. Some clones in this sample may be carry-over from other donors' samples. Sequencing was done on a sample of axillary lymph node tissue.

CDR3 sequence (DNA): TGCGCCAGCAGCCGATCTCTAGGACCGTCCCGGGAAAAACTGTTTTTT. Translated, it gives CASSRSLGPSREKLFF. The chain is built from TRBV4-1 and TRBJ1-4, with no clear D. The CDR3 totals 16 residues. Deletions cut 4 bases from V and 8 bases from J, with 20 bases between. From germline, CDR1 is MGHRA and CDR2 YSYEKL.